This T cell receptor (beta chain) was captured in a study of blood T cell repertoires in COVID-19. Measured with immunoSEQ multiplex PCR; TCRdb has only the in-frame clones, and not every one. The sample has 200,000 to 250,000 clones, about four fifths seen once; the top ten hold about 4.5%. The CDR3 runs 13 residues. Germline CDR1 reads SGDLS; CDR2 reads YYNGEE. Trimming cost V 3 bases and J 10 bases, with 11 bases left between them. The rearrangement joins TRBV9 to TRBJ1-6; a weak D match, TRBD1 (6 bases). The sequence was obtained from a woman in her seventies with acute or convalescent COVID-19. The sequencing input was peripheral blood. The CDR3 region is CASSALQGSPLHF. The DNA for the CDR3 is TGTGCCAGCAGCGCCCTACAGGGCTCACCCCTCCACTTT.